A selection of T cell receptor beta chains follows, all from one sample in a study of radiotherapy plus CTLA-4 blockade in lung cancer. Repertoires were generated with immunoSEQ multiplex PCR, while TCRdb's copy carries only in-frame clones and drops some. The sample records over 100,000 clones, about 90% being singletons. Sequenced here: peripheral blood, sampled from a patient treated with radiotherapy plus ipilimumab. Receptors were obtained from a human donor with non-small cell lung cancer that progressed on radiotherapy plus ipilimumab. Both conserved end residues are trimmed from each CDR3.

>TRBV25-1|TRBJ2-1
ASRHIGEQF
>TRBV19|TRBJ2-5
ASRGPGTRETQY
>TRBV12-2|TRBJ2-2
ASRSRVGRYGELF
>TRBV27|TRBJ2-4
ASSSLLKRNIQY
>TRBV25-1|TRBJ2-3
ASSRTGVSTDTQY
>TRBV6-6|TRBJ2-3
ASSWVLRDTQY
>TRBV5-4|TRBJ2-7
ASGTSGMGEQY
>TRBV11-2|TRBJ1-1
ASSLKLNTEAF
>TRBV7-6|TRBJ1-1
ASSPRTVITEAF
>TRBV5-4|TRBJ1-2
ASRARGVLYYGYT
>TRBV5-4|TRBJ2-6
ASSLFSGANVLT
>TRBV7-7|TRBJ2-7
ASSLVPTGTGNYEQY
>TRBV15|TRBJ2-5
ATSTPGTGETQY
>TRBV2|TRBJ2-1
ASSDLSGLAQF
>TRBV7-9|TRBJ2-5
ASSLYGRAGETQY
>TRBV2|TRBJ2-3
ASSGTPDTQY
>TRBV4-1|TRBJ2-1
ASNQRASGTRYDNEQF
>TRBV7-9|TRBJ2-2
ASSPSVVGSTGELF
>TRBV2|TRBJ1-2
ASSEMGDRISGYT
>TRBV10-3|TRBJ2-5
AISESNRDETQY
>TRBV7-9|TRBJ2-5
ASRPPTGGAEETQY
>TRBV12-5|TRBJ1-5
ASGPATGAINQPQH
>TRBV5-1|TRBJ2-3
ASSSEGYTDTQY
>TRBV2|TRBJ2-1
ASSELTASHEQF
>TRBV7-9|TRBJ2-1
ASSESSEQF
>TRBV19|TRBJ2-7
ASSIDFPAYEQY
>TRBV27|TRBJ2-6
ASRDADLGANVLT
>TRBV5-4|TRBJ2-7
ASSLVAADEQY
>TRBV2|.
ASNPTRRSYEQY
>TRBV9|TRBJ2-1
ASSSRGGSYNEQF
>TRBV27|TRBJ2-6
ASSSAGANVLT
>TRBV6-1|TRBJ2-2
ASREQMDTGELF
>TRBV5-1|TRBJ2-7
ASSFSRQDPGLAGVWEQY
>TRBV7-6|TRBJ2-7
ASSLGAGSPYEQY
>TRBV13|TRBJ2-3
ASTRRTGGPDTQY
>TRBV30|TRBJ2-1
AWSKQGPGEQF
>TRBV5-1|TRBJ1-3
ASSLTPTPPGNTIY
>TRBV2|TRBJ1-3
ASSGADVSSGNTIY
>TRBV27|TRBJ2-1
ASRPLGLGNNEQF
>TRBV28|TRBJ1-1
ASSPADTRVEAF
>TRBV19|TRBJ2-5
ASSPRETPQETQY
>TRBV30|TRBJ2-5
AWSVAAGREETQY
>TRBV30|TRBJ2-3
AWSYGQGADTQY
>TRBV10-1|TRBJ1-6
ASSETERDSPLH
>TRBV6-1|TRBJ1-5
ASSLGNNQPQH
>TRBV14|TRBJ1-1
ASSQDGGALWTEAF
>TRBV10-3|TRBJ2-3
AISSEAHTDTQY
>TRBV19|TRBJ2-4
ASSSLTGGFCY
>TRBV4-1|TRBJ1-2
ASSPQATGLISGYT
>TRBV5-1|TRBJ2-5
ASSLVGQETQY
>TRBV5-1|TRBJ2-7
ASRAGLATYEQY